The 32 T cell receptor beta chains presented below share a single source sample, sequenced in a study of monozygotic twins with inflammatory bowel disease. TCRdb reworked the 5' RACE reads into one entry per CDR3 protein, no DNA. Recorded for this sample: a few hundred thousand distinct CDR3 sequences. The sample consisted of blood. The source is a human donor with ulcerative colitis or Crohn's disease, or a healthy co-twin of an affected twin (not recorded which).

The rearrangement joins TRBV6-1 to TRBJ1-6; TCRdb's D call, TRBD1, is unchecked because there is no DNA. CDR1 MNHNS and CDR2 SASEGT come from the germline V gene. The CDR3 is 15 residues long. The CDR3 spells CASSFSDGGVSPLHF.

V gene TRBV5-1 combines with J gene TRBJ2-7; absent DNA, TCRdb's TRBD1 call cannot be checked. This CDR3 is built from 16 residues. Germline CDR1 and CDR2: SGHRS and YFSETQ. CDR3 amino acids: CASSKFTGTGSREQYF.

The rearrangement links TRBV3-1 to TRBJ2-3. The CDR3 contains 12 residues. Germline assignment: CDR1 LGHDT and CDR2 YNNKEL (reference sequence). The CDR3 spells CASSQYEYTQYF.

V and J are TRBV6-1 and TRBJ2-3. The CDR3 totals 15 residues. The V gene's germline CDR1 is MNHNS and CDR2 SASEGT. The CDR3 region is CASSRAGVLTDTQYF.

The chain carries TRBV12-3 or TRBV12-4 and TRBJ1-4. The CDR3 contains 12 residues. The CDR3 protein is CASSLGTEKLFF.

The V gene is TRBV5-1, the J gene TRBJ1-5. CDR1 SGHRS and CDR2 YFSETQ come from the germline V gene. This CDR3 has 15 residues. The CDR3 loop is CASSLAGLGNQPQHF. The full variable domain, rest sourced from reference TRBV5-1 and TRBJ1-5, is KAGVTQTPRYLIKTRGQQVTLSCSPISGHRSVSWYQQTPGQGLQFLFEYFSETQRNKGNFPGRFSGRQFSNSRSEMNVSTLELGDSALYLCASSLAGLGNQPQHFGDGTRLSIL.

This rearrangement joins TRBV7-2 to TRBJ2-3; TCRdb calls TRBD1, which cannot be checked without DNA. CDR1 is SGHTA, CDR2 FQGNSA, per germline. The CDR3 is 14 residues long. CDR3 protein: CASSLKGRTDTQYF.

The CDR3: CASSFSRGRNETQYF. This chain uses TRBV7-6 with TRBJ2-5; TCRdb's assignment of TRBD1 cannot be checked, as there is no DNA. The germline gives CDR1 SGHVS, CDR2 FNYEAQ. This CDR3 contains 15 residues.

The CDR3 sequence: CASSGQGGQPQHF. The chain links TRBV3-1 to TRBJ1-5; no DNA is available, so the TRBD1 call from TCRdb remains unchecked. This CDR3 contains 13 residues. CDR1 and CDR2 from the germline V gene are LGHDT and YNNKEL (reference sequence).

J is TRBJ2-3 and V is TRBV18; no DNA is available, so the TRBD2 call from TCRdb remains unchecked. The CDR3 spans 16 residues. CDR1 and CDR2 from the germline V gene are KGHSH and LQKENI. CDR3 sequence: CASSRTALGPTDTQYF.

The rearrangement joins TRBV10-3 to TRBJ2-1; TCRdb indicates TRBD2, and absent DNA this call remains unverified. The CDR3 extends over 14 amino acids. The germline V gene has CDR1 ENHRY and CDR2 SYGVKD. The CDR3 here is CAISGLAGAHEQFF.

The CDR3: CSATTGLYEQYF. This chain joins TRBV20-1 and TRBJ2-7; TCRdb's assignment of TRBD1 cannot be checked, as there is no DNA. Germline CDR1 and CDR2: DFQATT and SNEGSKA (reference sequence). The CDR3 covers 12 residues.

The chain has TRBV2 and TRBJ2-2; TCRdb indicates TRBD2, and absent DNA this call remains unverified. CDR1 is SNHLY, CDR2 FYNNEI, per germline. The length of the CDR3 is 15 residues. The CDR3 sequence is CASSPAGPPAGELFF. The full variable domain, its missing parts supplied by reference TRBV2 and TRBJ2-2, is EPEVTQTPSHQVTQMGQEVILRCVPISNHLYFYWYRQILGQKVEFLVSFYNNEISEKSEIFDDQFSVERPDGSNFTLKIRSTKLEDSAMYFCASSPAGPPAGELFFGEGSRLTVL.

The chain recombines TRBV7-2 with TRBJ2-1. From germline, CDR1 is SGHTA and CDR2 FQGNSA. This CDR3 is built from 15 residues. The CDR3 here is CASSLSGRAFNEQFF.

The rearrangement joins TRBV11-2 to TRBJ2-2. Germline lookup yields CDR1 SGHAT and CDR2 FQNNGV. The CDR3 consists of 13 residues. Here the CDR3 reads CASSLFHTGELFF.

The chain joins TRBV10-3 to TRBJ2-5; TCRdb's D call of TRBD1 is untestable without DNA. Germline CDR1 ENHRY, CDR2 SYGVKD. The CDR3 has 13 residues. This chain's CDR3 is CAISTQGAETQYF.

The genes are TRBV11-2 and TRBJ2-2; TCRdb indicates TRBD1, and absent DNA this call remains unverified. This CDR3 spans 16 amino acids. CDR1 SGHAT and CDR2 FQNNGV come from the germline V gene. The chain's CDR3 is CASSFRDRVGTGELFF.

The chain joins TRBV20-1 to TRBJ2-1; the D call of TRBD1 rests on TCRdb alone, since no DNA is present to check it. The CDR3 is made up of 16 amino acids. The germline gives CDR1 DFQATT, CDR2 SNEGSKA (reference sequence). Here the CDR3 reads CSADRDDQSSYNEQFF.

V and J are TRBV7-6 and TRBJ2-1; TCRdb picks TRBD1, but there is no DNA to check that call. Per germline, CDR1 SGHVS and CDR2 FNYEAQ. The CDR3 has 17 amino acids. The CDR3 spells CASSSPGRGRMGNEQFF.

This chain uses TRBV5-4 with TRBJ1-1; no DNA is available, so the TRBD1 call from TCRdb remains unchecked. The length of the CDR3 is 13 residues. In germline, CDR1 is SGHNT, CDR2 YYREEE (reference sequence). CDR3 region: CASSLEETGYAFF.

The rearrangement joins TRBV2 to TRBJ2-2. The germline V gene encodes CDR1 SNHLY and CDR2 FYNNEI. There are 11 residues in the CDR3. The CDR3 reads CASEPTGELFF.

This chain links TRBV7-3 with TRBJ2-2; TCRdb designates TRBD2, a call that cannot be tested without DNA. The CDR3 has 17 amino acids. The V gene's germline CDR1 is SGHTA and CDR2 FQGTGA. CDR3 loop: CASSPDPTSGRAGELFF.

This chain links TRBV27 with TRBJ2-7; the D gene TCRdb calls, TRBD1, cannot be checked with no DNA. CDR3 length equals 13 residues. From germline, CDR1 is MNHEY and CDR2 SMNVEV (reference sequence). The CDR3 here is CASSRDRRMVVYF.

The chain has TRBV27 and TRBJ2-7; no DNA is available, so the TRBD1 call from TCRdb remains unchecked. Germline CDR1 reads MNHEY; CDR2 reads SMNVEV (reference sequence). The CDR3 runs to 14 residues. The CDR3 is CASSSPGPGYEQYF.

The genes are TRBV6-4 and TRBJ2-3; TCRdb's D call of TRBD1 is untestable without DNA. The CDR3 covers 14 residues. The germline V gene has CDR1 MRHNA and CDR2 SNTAGT. CDR3 sequence reads: CASSPGPPNYTQYF.

V and J are TRBV6-5 and TRBJ1-1. The CDR3 is 13 amino acids. The germline V gene encodes CDR1 MNHEY and CDR2 SVGAGI. The CDR3 reads CASSSAVNTEAFF.

The chain recombines TRBV12-3 or TRBV12-4 with TRBJ2-4; there is no DNA to check the TCRdb D call of TRBD1. The CDR3 spans 16 residues. The CDR3 sequence: CASSSAGGGVGNIQYF.

This rearrangement joins TRBV7-2 to TRBJ2-7; TCRdb picks TRBD1, but there is no DNA to check that call. In germline, CDR1 is SGHTA, CDR2 FQGNSA. CDR3 size: 15 residues. The CDR3 protein is CASRLPGQETYEQYF.

The chain carries TRBV18 and TRBJ1-1. The V gene's germline CDR1 is KGHSH and CDR2 LQKENI. This CDR3 has 14 amino acids. The CDR3 loop is CASSPEVRNTEAFF.

The chain uses TRBV6-2 or TRBV6-3 and TRBJ2-7; TCRdb gives TRBD1 as the D gene, but with no DNA this cannot be confirmed. The CDR3 sequence is 16 residues long. Germline-derived CDR1 and CDR2 are MNHEY and SVGEGT. The CDR3 reads CASSYLLPGQGNEQYF.

The CDR3 reads CASSVPVRTDTQYF. This chain connects TRBV7-9 to TRBJ2-3; TCRdb's D call of TRBD1 is untestable without DNA. Germline CDR1 SEHNR, CDR2 FQNEAQ (reference sequence). The CDR3 spans 14 residues.

The rearrangement uses TRBV19 and TRBJ1-1; TCRdb's D call of TRBD1 is untestable without DNA. Germline V gene data show CDR1 as LNHDA and CDR2 as SQIVND (reference sequence). This CDR3 has 15 amino acids. CDR3 protein: CASSTSTGMNTEAFF.